One T cell receptor (beta chain) is described in this entry. Its matching antigen is unknown. PCR primers comprised 60 Vbeta and 13 Jbeta primers. Data came from immunoSEQ multiplex PCR; TCRdb stores just in-frame clones and leaves some out. The sample consists of more than 150,000 clones, 80% of them appearing once. This entry comes from a study of cytomegalovirus exposure and HLA in healthy donors. General study findings and limits: Later on, an analysis showed TCR association rates differing by HLA locus, with DRB1 the most and HLA-C the fewest.

After removal of 8 bases from V and 2 bases from J, the junction contained 10 bases not matched to a gene. CDR1 is MNHEY and CDR2 is SMNVEV in the germline V gene (reference sequence). The CDR3 is 16 amino acids. This TCR derives from a girl aged 5-17 years in good health and CMV-seropositive. Sequenced input: PBMCs. The gene calls are TRBV27 and TRBJ1-1, with 11 nucleotides matching TRBD1. CDR3 amino acids: CASAPRDRGSNTEAFF. The CDR3 DNA reads as TGTGCCAGCGCTCCAAGGGACAGGGGGTCAAACACTGAAGCTTTCTTT.